One sample yielded the 14 T cell receptor beta chains listed below, sequenced in a study of OX40 agonist ivuxolimab in advanced cancers. Sequenced by immunoSEQ multiplex PCR; TCRdb stores in-frame clones only, minus some. In the table there are about 62,000 clones, roughly nine tenths of which are singletons. Sequenced material: CD4+ or CD8+ T cells sorted from blood, taken in a trial of the OX40 agonist ivuxolimab. The receptors here all came from an adult with an advanced solid tumor such as melanoma, head and neck, liver or kidney cancer.

The chain is built from TRBV5-7 and TRBJ2-7, with 7 bases lining up with TRBD1. TRBV5-7 is filed as an ORF, its function uncertain. The CDR3 runs to 16 residues. Trimming at V came to 4 bases and at J to 3 bases, leaving 13 bases not matched to a gene. CDR3 DNA sequence: TGTGCCAGCAGCACCGAAGGGGGCTCGGTTTTCTACGAGCAGTACTTC. Translation: CASSTEGGSVFYEQYF.

The rearrangement links TRBV5-4 to TRBJ1-6; TRBD1 might be the D (5 bases). Trimming pared 1 base from V and 7 bases from J, leaving 9 bases between. CDR3 size: 14 residues. Germline CDR1 reads SGHNT; CDR2 reads YYREEE (reference sequence). The CDR3 reads CASSLQGQNSPLHF. The CDR3 nucleotides are TGTGCCAGCAGCTTGCAGGGTCAGAATTCACCCCTCCACTTT.

V and J are TRBV10-3 and TRBJ1-1, with D perhaps TRBD1 (5 bases). The CDR3 length is 15 residues. CDR1 ENHRY and CDR2 SYGVKD come from the germline V gene. V was pared by 3 bases and J by 8 bases, with 19 bases between. The CDR3 here is CAISDFGRDPGEAFF. The CDR3 coding sequence is TGTGCCATCAGTGACTTCGGGAGGGACCCCGGGGAAGCTTTCTTT.

This clone was recorded only once. The CDR3 nucleotides are TGTGCCAGCAGCGTCGACAGGTGGAACTATGGCTACACCTTC. This codes for CASSVDRWNYGYTF. The chain employs TRBV9 and TRBJ1-2; maybe TRBD1 (6 bases). The CDR3 sequence is 14 residues long. V lost 2 bases and J 2 bases, leaving 10 bases between the germline ends. Germline V lookup: CDR1 SGDLS, CDR2 YYNGEE. The complete variable domain, with remaining parts taken from reference TRBV9 and TRBJ1-2, reads DSGVTQTPKHLITATGQRVTLRCSPRSGDLSVYWYQQSLDQGLQFLIQYYNGEERAKGNILERFSAQQFPDLHSELNLSSLELGDSALYFCASSVDRWNYGYTFGSGTRLTVV.

The chain uses TRBV11-2 and TRBJ2-1; 10 positions match TRBD1. With V trimmed by 4 bases and J by 7 bases, 1 base remained unmatched. The CDR3 sequence is 13 residues long. From germline, CDR1 is SGHAT and CDR2 FQNNGV. CDR3 region: CASSSGQGNEQFF. Here the CDR3 DNA reads TGTGCCAGCAGCTCGGGACAGGGGAATGAGCAGTTCTTC.

The J gene is TRBJ1-3, the V gene TRBV19; the D is unclear. Trimming cost V 3 bases and J 4 bases, with 16 bases left between them. The CDR3 has 16 residues. Germline V lookup: CDR1 LNHDA, CDR2 SQIVND (reference sequence). DNA for the CDR3: TGTGCCAGTAGTATCCGCCCCCTCTCCAGAGGAAACACCATATATTTT. This encodes CASSIRPLSRGNTIYF.

The V and J genes are TRBV5-1 and TRBJ1-1; D gene uncertain. CDR1 and CDR2 (germline): SGHRS, YFSETQ. V lost 0 bases, J lost 0 bases, and 12 bases lay in between. This CDR3 has 16 amino acids. The CDR3 DNA sequence: TGCGCCAGCAGCTTGGATAGGCGGCAGATGAACACTGAAGCTTTCTTT. As protein: CASSLDRRQMNTEAFF. Full variable domain (remainder filled in from reference TRBV5-1 and TRBJ1-1): KAGVTQTPRYLIKTRGQQVTLSCSPISGHRSVSWYQQTPGQGLQFLFEYFSETQRNKGNFPGRFSGRQFSNSRSEMNVSTLELGDSALYLCASSLDRRQMNTEAFFGQGTRLTVV.

This chain joins TRBV10-3 and TRBJ2-3; 9 bases line up with TRBD2. V lost 8 bases to trimming and J lost 0 bases; unmatched junction nucleotides: 3. This CDR3 is built from 14 residues. Germline CDR1 and CDR2: ENHRY and SYGVKD. The CDR3 DNA sequence: TGTGCCATCCGGACTAGCGATAGCACAGATACGCAGTATTTT. It yields the protein CAIRTSDSTDTQYF.

In nucleotides, the CDR3 is TGTGCCAGCAGCCGTTCGGTGAACCGGGGAACCGGGGAGCTGTTTTTT. This codes for CASSRSVNRGTGELFF. This chain connects TRBV7-9 to TRBJ2-2, with D possibly being TRBD2 (5 bases). V shed 5 bases and J shed 5 bases, with 18 bases lying between them. Germline V gene sequence: CDR1 SEHNR, CDR2 FQNEAQ (reference sequence). The CDR3 has 16 amino acids.

The CDR3 is CSVSGTGVEETQYF. CDR3 DNA: TGCAGCGTCTCCGGGACAGGGGTTGAAGAGACCCAGTACTTC. The chain combines TRBV29-1 with TRBJ2-5, with 10 bases fitting TRBD1. Germline lookup yields CDR1 SQVTM and CDR2 ANQGSEA. V lost 6 bases to trimming and J lost 3 bases; unmatched junction nucleotides: 7. The CDR3 consists of 14 residues. Combining the CDR3 with reference TRBV29-1 and TRBJ2-5 gives the whole variable domain SAVISQKPSRDICQRGTSLTIQCQVDSQVTMMFWYRQQPGQSLTLIATANQGSEATYESGFVIDKFPISRPNLTFSTLTVSNMSPEDSSIYLCSVSGTGVEETQYFGPGTRLLVL.

The gene calls are TRBV10-3 and TRBJ2-1; 7 bases are a match to TRBD2. CDR1 and CDR2 (germline): ENHRY, SYGVKD. CDR3 length equals 16 residues. After removal of 4 bases from V and 5 bases from J, the junction contained 11 bases not matched to a gene. The CDR3 loop is CAISGARREYNNEQFF. DNA of the CDR3: TGTGCCATCAGTGGGGCTAGGCGGGAGTATAACAATGAGCAGTTCTTC.

The chain has TRBV28 and TRBJ1-6; D not certain. Germline V lookup: CDR1 MDHEN, CDR2 SYDVKM. CDR3 length: 15 amino acids. Between the trimmed V and J ends, which lost 5 bases and 3 bases, there was a span of 11 bases. CDR3 in amino acids: CASSGSGDYNSPLHF. In DNA, the CDR3 is TGTGCCAGCAGTGGGAGTGGAGACTATAATTCACCCCTCCACTTT.

The chain links TRBV9 to TRBJ1-1; D might be TRBD1 (6 bases). Germline loops: CDR1 SGDLS, CDR2 YYNGEE. The CDR3 covers 14 residues. Trimming took 2 bases from V and 4 from J, leaving 12 bases between them. DNA of the CDR3: TGTGCCAGCAGCGTCTCCGACAGGTTCACTGAAGCTTTCTTT. It encodes CASSVSDRFTEAFF.

The gene calls are TRBV2 and TRBJ1-5, with D unresolved. The CDR3 runs to 14 residues. Germline V gene sequence: CDR1 SNHLY, CDR2 FYNNEI. V was pared by 2 bases and J by 4 bases, with 9 bases between. CDR3 nucleotide sequence: TGTGCCAGCAGTGAAAACGCGGGGAATCAGCCCCAGCATTTT. Translating it yields CASSENAGNQPQHF.